The clone carrying this T cell receptor beta chain was counted only a few times. The germline V gene has CDR1 SGHAT and CDR2 FQNNGV. V was trimmed by 5 bases and J by 5 bases, leaving 13 bases between them. The CDR3 has 13 amino acids. Clones were read by immunoSEQ multiplex PCR, and TCRdb kept only the in-frame ones, dropping some. The sample holds 160,000 or so clones, approximately 86% seen once. The sample belongs to a study of blood T cell repertoires in COVID-19. Background on the study: The study drew acute and convalescent COVID-19 samples from the United States, Italy and Spain. In each case, the material was cDNA or gDNA derived from T cells, B-cell-depleted T cells, or PBMCs.

This clonotype was obtained from a woman between 50 and 59 years old with acute or convalescent COVID-19. This rearrangement joins TRBV11-2 to TRBJ2-7; no clear D. Sequenced: peripheral blood. The CDR3 coding sequence is TGTGCCAGCAGCCCCCTAGACGGCGACGAGCAGTACTTC. Translation: CASSPLDGDEQYF.